The source of this TCR beta chain is a study of T-cell reconstitution after alpha-beta-depleted transplantation in children. Library preparation (for TCRbeta) was performed with unique molecular identifiers. One entry per CDR3 protein, called by TCRdb with MiXCR from the PCR reads. Altogether 700,000 to 950,000 distinct CDR3 sequences are present, less than 20% being singletons, with the ten largest covering 5%. Trimming removed 5 bases from V and 9 bases from J, with 14 bases in between. This CDR3 has 12 amino acids. Per germline, CDR1 PRHDT and CDR2 FYEKMQ (reference sequence). The clonotype originates from a male patient younger than 18 who had a stem cell transplant for acute lymphoblastic leukemia, so the T cells may come from the graft donor. The source was PBMCs, mostly from graft donor cells, collected 360 days after TCRalphabeta/CD19-depleted stem cell transplant. This sequence joins TRBV13 and TRBJ2-7, with D tentatively TRBD1 or TRBD2 (5 bases each). CDR3 sequence reads: CASSPLRGVQYF. CDR3 DNA sequence: TGTGCCAGCAGCCCGCTTCGAGGGGTGCAGTACTTC.